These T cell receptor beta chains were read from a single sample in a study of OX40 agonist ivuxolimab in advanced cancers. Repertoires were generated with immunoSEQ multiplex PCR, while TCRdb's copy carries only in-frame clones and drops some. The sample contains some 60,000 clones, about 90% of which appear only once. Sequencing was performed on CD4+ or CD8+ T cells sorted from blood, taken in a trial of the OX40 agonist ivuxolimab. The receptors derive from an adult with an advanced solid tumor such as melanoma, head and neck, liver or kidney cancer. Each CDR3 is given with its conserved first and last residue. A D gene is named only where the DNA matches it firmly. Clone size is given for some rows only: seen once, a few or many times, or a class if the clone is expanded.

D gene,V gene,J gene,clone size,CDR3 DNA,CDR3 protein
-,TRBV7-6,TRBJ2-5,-,TGTGCCAGCAGCTTAAAGCAAGAGACCCAGTACTTC,CASSLKQETQYF
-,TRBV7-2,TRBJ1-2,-,TGTGCCAGCAGCTTAGCAGGGAGTCGAGGCTACACCTTC,CASSLAGSRGYTF
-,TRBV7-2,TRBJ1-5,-,TGTGCCAGCAGCTTAGATGGGAAGGGTCAGCCCCAGCATTTT,CASSLDGKGQPQHF
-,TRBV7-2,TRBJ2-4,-,TGTGCCAGCAGCTTAGACGACATTCAGTACTTC,CASSLDDIQYF
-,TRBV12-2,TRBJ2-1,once,TGTGCAAGTCGCTCCAGGGGACTAGCGGGAGGGTCAAACTACAATGAGCAGTTCTTC,CASRSRGLAGGSNYNEQFF
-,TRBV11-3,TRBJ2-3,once,TGTGCCAGCAGCCGCAGACAGATTCCCACAGATACGCAGTATTTT,CASSRRQIPTDTQYF
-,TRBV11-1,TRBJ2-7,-,TGTGCCAGCAGCCCCCAAGGCGGGCCTGTCTACGAGCAGTACTTC,CASSPQGGPVYEQYF
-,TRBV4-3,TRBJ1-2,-,TGCGCCAGCAGCCAAGATGGCAGGTATGGCTACACCTTC,CASSQDGRYGYTF
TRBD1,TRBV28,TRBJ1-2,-,TGTGCCAGCATCGAGGGACAGGGGCTATATGGCTACACCTTC,CASIEGQGLYGYTF
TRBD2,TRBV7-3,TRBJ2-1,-,TGTGCCAGCAGCTCCCGGGGAGCGGGGAATTACAATGAGCAGTTCTTC,CASSSRGAGNYNEQFF
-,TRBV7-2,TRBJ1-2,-,TGTGCCAGCAGCTCCACAAGAGCTAACTATGGCTACACCTTC,CASSSTRANYGYTF
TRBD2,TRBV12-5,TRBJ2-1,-,TGTGCTAGTGGTTTGGCCCCTAGCGGGAAGCAGTTCTTC,CASGLAPSGKQFF
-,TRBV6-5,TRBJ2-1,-,TGTGCCAGCAGTTACTCGGATTACAATGAGCAGTTCTTC,CASSYSDYNEQFF
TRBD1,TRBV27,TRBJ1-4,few,TGTGCCAGCAGTTTATTCGGGACAGGGGGGAATAATGAAAAACTGTTTTTT,CASSLFGTGGNNEKLFF
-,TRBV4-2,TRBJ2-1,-,TGTGCCAGCAGCCAAGTGGAATTCCCCCGGACCTACAATGAGCAGTTCTTC,CASSQVEFPRTYNEQFF
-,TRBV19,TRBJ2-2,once,TGTGCCACTCAACCGGTCTACATGAAGAACACCGGGGAGCTGTTTTTT,CATQPVYMKNTGELFF
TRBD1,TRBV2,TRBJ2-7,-,TGTGCCAGCAGCGCCGGGACAGGGAGGCACGAGCAGTACTTC,CASSAGTGRHEQYF
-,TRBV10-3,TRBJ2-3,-,TGTGCCATCAGTGATTCGCGTGACACAGATACGCAGTATTTT,CAISDSRDTDTQYF
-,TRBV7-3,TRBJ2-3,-,TGTGCCAGCAGCACCAGTGGAGGGTTTGATACGCAGTATTTT,CASSTSGGFDTQYF
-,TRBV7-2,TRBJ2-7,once,TGTGCCAGCAGCGCCCCCGGGATCCTCACCTACGAGCAGTACTTC,CASSAPGILTYEQYF
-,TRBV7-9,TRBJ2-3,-,TGTGCCAGCAGCTTAAGTTCCTTGGATACGCAGTATTTT,CASSLSSLDTQYF
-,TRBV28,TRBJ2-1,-,TGTGCCAGCAGTGGCCCCAGCAATGAGCAGTTCTTC,CASSGPSNEQFF
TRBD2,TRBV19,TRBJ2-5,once,TGTGCCAGTAGAGCCCCGGGACTAGCGGGAGGGCCGAGGCGGGAGACCCAGTACTTC,CASRAPGLAGGPRRETQYF
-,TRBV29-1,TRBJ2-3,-,TGCAGCGTTGAAAAGGAGGATACGCAGTATTTT,CSVEKEDTQYF
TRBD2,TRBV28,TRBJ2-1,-,TGTGCCAGCAGTTTTCTAGCGGGAGGGGATAATGAGCAGTTCTTC,CASSFLAGGDNEQFF
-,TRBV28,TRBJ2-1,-,TGTGCCGGCACTCTGTCTGCCCCCCCAAGTAATGAGCAGTTCTTC,CAGTLSAPPSNEQFF
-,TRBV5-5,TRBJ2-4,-,TGTGCCAGCAGCTTACAGGGAGTCAAAAACATTCAGTACTTC,CASSLQGVKNIQYF
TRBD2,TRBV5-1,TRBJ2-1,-,TGCGCCAGCAGCCGTACTAGCGGGAGGGCCCCGTACAATGAGCAGTTCTTC,CASSRTSGRAPYNEQFF
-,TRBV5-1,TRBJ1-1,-,TGCGCCAGCAGGGCAGGGGTCGGCACTGAAGCTTTCTTT,CASRAGVGTEAFF
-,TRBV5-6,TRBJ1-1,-,TGTGCCAGCACCAACGGGAGGGGCCGCGGGAAGTCTTTCTTT,CASTNGRGRGKSFF
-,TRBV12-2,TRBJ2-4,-,TGTGCAAGTCGCCCAGACAGGAGTCTAGCCAAAAACATTCAGTACTTC,CASRPDRSLAKNIQYF
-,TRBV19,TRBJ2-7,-,TGTGCCAGTAGTATAGGAACGGGCTCCTACGAGCAGTACTTC,CASSIGTGSYEQYF
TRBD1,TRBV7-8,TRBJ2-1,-,TGTGCCAGCAGCTTAGACAGGGGGCTCTACAATGAGCAGTTCTTC,CASSLDRGLYNEQFF
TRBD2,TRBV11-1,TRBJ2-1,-,TGTGCCAGCAGCCTGGGACTAGCGGGAGAAACTGAGCAGTTCTTC,CASSLGLAGETEQFF
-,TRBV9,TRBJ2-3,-,TGTGCCAGCAGCGAGAGGGGAGGTGGGGATTCTAGCACAGATACGCAGTATTTT,CASSERGGGDSSTDTQYF
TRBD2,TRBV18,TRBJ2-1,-,TGTGCCAGCTCCCCCCGTAGACTAGCGGGACCCTTTGGGTACAATGAGCAGTTCTTC,CASSPRRLAGPFGYNEQFF
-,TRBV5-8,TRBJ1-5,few,TGTGCCAGCAGCTCCGGGACCTTCGGGAATCAGCCCCAGCATTTT,CASSSGTFGNQPQHF
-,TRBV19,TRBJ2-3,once,TGTGCCAGTAGTATAGATCTTGGGACTAGCACAGATACGCAGTATTTT,CASSIDLGTSTDTQYF
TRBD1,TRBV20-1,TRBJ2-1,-,TGCAGTGCGGGACAGGTCAATGAGCAGTTCTTC,CSAGQVNEQFF
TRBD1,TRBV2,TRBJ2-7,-,TGTGCCAGCATGAGGACAGGGGGGGAGCAGTACTTC,CASMRTGGEQYF
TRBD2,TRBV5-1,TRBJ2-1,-,TGCGCCAGCAGCTTGGGCGGGAGAGGCTACAATGAGCAGTTCTTC,CASSLGGRGYNEQFF
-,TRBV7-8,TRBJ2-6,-,TGTGCCAGCAGCCCCATAGGTGGGGCCAACGTCCTGACTTTC,CASSPIGGANVLTF
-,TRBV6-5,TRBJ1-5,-,TGTGCCAGCCAGGGCTCGGGCAATCAGCCCCAGCATTTT,CASQGSGNQPQHF
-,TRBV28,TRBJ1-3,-,TGTGCCAGCAGTTCCCCCACCCAGGGAAACACCATATATTTT,CASSSPTQGNTIYF
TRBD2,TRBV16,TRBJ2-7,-,TGTGCCAGCAGCCAAGTAGCGGGAGGCTCCTACGAGCAGTACTTC,CASSQVAGGSYEQYF
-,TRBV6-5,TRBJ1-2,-,TGTGCCAGCAGTTACTCTGAGGTTTCCACGGTTGGCTACACCTTC,CASSYSEVSTVGYTF
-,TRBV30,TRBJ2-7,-,TGTGCCTGGGGGATACAGGGTGACGAGCAGTACTTC,CAWGIQGDEQYF
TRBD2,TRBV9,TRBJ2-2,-,TGTGCCAGCAGCATTACTAGCGGGAAAACCGGGGAGCTGTTTTTT,CASSITSGKTGELFF